Listed below are T cell receptor beta chains from one sample, sequenced in a study of cytomegalovirus exposure and HLA in healthy donors. Data came from immunoSEQ multiplex PCR; TCRdb stores just in-frame clones and leaves some out. The sample shows around 160,000 clones, roughly 76% of them seen only once. The sequencing input was PBMCs. Source of these receptors: a human donor in good health. Each CDR3 is given with its conserved first and last residue. The D gene is left open where the match is weak. Where a row states a size, it is once, few, many or the class of an expanded clone; other rows omit it.

d_call	v_call	clone_size	j_call	cdr3_nt	cdr3_aa
TRBD2	TRBV7-9	few	TRBJ2-3	TGTGCCAGCAGCCAAGGACTAGCGGGGGACACGCAGTATTTT	CASSQGLAGDTQYF
TRBD2	TRBV5-4	-	TRBJ2-2	TGTGCCAGCAGCTTGGAGTCAGGAGGAGGAGCGGGGGGTAACACCGGGGAGCTGTTTTTT	CASSLESGGGAGGNTGELFF
-	TRBV6-5	-	TRBJ2-1	TGTGCCAGCAGTTTCGGACAGTCTAACAATGAGCAGTTCTTC	CASSFGQSNNEQFF
-	TRBV5-4	once	TRBJ2-3	TGTGCCAGCAGCAGCATGGGGCCAGATACGCAGTATTTT	CASSSMGPDTQYF
-	TRBV10-3	-	TRBJ1-6	TGTGCCATCACAGAAGGACAGTATAATTCACCCCTCCACTTT	CAITEGQYNSPLHF
TRBD1	TRBV6-6	-	TRBJ1-6	TGTGCCGAAACGGACAGGGTGAATTCACCCCTCCACTTT	CAETDRVNSPLHF
-	TRBV19	once	TRBJ2-7	TGTGCCAGTAGTATCCAAACAGGACCCTCCTACGAGCAGTACTTC	CASSIQTGPSYEQYF
TRBD2	TRBV19	-	TRBJ2-2	TGTGCCAGTAGTCTAGCGGGGGGGACCGGGGAGCTGTTTTTT	CASSLAGGTGELFF
TRBD1	TRBV2	-	TRBJ1-1	TGTGCCAGCACCTACGACAGGGACACTGAAGCTTTCTTT	CASTYDRDTEAFF
-	TRBV5-4	-	TRBJ1-2	TGTGCCAGCAGCTGGACCGTGCTGGGGGGAGGCTACACCTTC	CASSWTVLGGGYTF
TRBD1	TRBV5-1	few	TRBJ2-5	TGCGCCAGCAGCTTGGATAACAGGGGGGAGACCCAGTACTTC	CASSLDNRGETQYF
-	TRBV6-5	once	TRBJ1-2	TGTGCCAGCCATAGTTCCTATGGCTACACCTTC	CASHSSYGYTF
-	TRBV5-4	-	TRBJ2-6	TGTGCCAGCAGCTTGGGCGACGGAGGGTCAGGGGCCAACGTCCTGACTTTC	CASSLGDGGSGANVLTF
-	TRBV9	-	TRBJ2-5	TGTGCCAGCAGCGTAGGCTACGTGTCGTACCAAGAGACCCAGTACTTC	CASSVGYVSYQETQYF
-	TRBV6-1	-	TRBJ2-7	TGTGCCAGCAGCCCTCGGGGCTACGAGCAGTACTTC	CASSPRGYEQYF
-	TRBV6-5	few	TRBJ2-7	TGTGCCAGTACCGACAGTGGGTACGAGCAGTACTTC	CASTDSGYEQYF
-	TRBV9	-	TRBJ1-2	TGTGCCAGCAGCGTAGTCGAGGGTGCGGGTGGCTACACCTTC	CASSVVEGAGGYTF
TRBD2	TRBV2	-	TRBJ2-5	TGTGCCAGCAGTGGTCGAGCGGGGGGCCGGGAGACCCAGTACTTC	CASSGRAGGRETQYF
-	TRBV28	-	TRBJ1-6	TGTGCCAGCGGTACAGGGACGGCCTATAATTCACCCCTCCACTTT	CASGTGTAYNSPLHF
-	TRBV4-1	-	TRBJ1-3	TGCGCCAGCAGCCAGAGAGTACAGGTGACCGCCTACTCTGGAAACACCATATATTTT	CASSQRVQVTAYSGNTIYF
TRBD1	TRBV4-3	-	TRBJ1-4	TGCGCCAGCAGCCAGGGACAGGGAAATGAAAAACTGTTTTTT	CASSQGQGNEKLFF
-	TRBV2	-	TRBJ1-3	TGTGCCAGCAGTTCGTTGCAGGGCGCCTCTGGAAACACCATATATTTT	CASSSLQGASGNTIYF
-	TRBV9	-	TRBJ2-5	TGTGCCAGCAGTGACCGGGATTCCCAGGCCCCAGAGACCCAGTACTTC	CASSDRDSQAPETQYF
-	TRBV11-3	once	TRBJ2-2	TGTGCCACTACCGGGACAACCTCGGGGGAGCTGTTTTTT	CATTGTTSGELFF
TRBD1	TRBV10-3	-	TRBJ1-3	TGTGCCATCGGACAGGCTGGAAACACCATATATTTT	CAIGQAGNTIYF
TRBD1	TRBV11-2	once	TRBJ2-7	TGTGCCAGCAGTCCCGGGACAGTCTACGAGCAGTACTTC	CASSPGTVYEQYF